This entry describes one TCR beta chain. What it binds is unknown. Deletions cut 2 bases from V and 0 bases from J, with 14 bases between. The CDR3 length is 16 residues. Looked up from germline, CDR1 is DFQATT and CDR2 is SNEGSKA (reference sequence). The data are from a study of response to subunit inactivated influenza vaccine. Broader study findings: Authors suggested few new T cells are recruited by each seasonal influenza vaccination.

Each CDR3 protein gets one entry after TCRdb re-called the RT-PCR reads with MiXCR. The sample includes approximately 300,000 distinct CDR3 sequences, around 22% of them seen just once. The input for sequencing was PBMCs from blood, taken less than 22 months after vaccination. The TCR originated in a man aged 45 to 70 who received an inactivated influenza vaccine. The chain recombines TRBV20-1 with TRBJ2-1; D is unclear. CDR3 sequence: CSARPPRRSSYNEQFF. The CDR3 DNA is TGCAGTGCTAGACCTCCCAGGCGGAGCTCCTACAATGAGCAGTTCTTC.